The 15 T cell receptor beta chains in this list originate from one sample, sequenced in a study of persistence of HIV-infected CD4 T cells. An overlapping HIV-1 Gag peptide pool stimulated these cells at about 0.94 ug/peptide/mL. Sorted nonresponding memory CD4+ T cells were CD40L-negative, CD69-negative, CD45RO-high. Their antigen targets remain unknown. The immunoSEQ assay was version 4, run in survey mode. Assay used: immunoSEQ multiplex PCR; TCRdb lists only in-frame clones, some missing. The sample has tens of thousands of clones, 70% to 80% seen once; the top ten hold 11% to 15%. The input for sequencing was CD4+ T cells sorted from PBMCs after roughly 20-hour stimulation, taken from a patient who received antiretroviral therapy. The receptors originated from an adult man with HIV who was CMV-seropositive.

This chain joins TRBV2 and TRBJ2-7; possibly TRBD2 for D (5 bases). Looked up from germline, CDR1 is SNHLY and CDR2 is FYNNEI. The V end lost 0 bases, the J end lost 0 bases, and 9 bases lay between the germline ends. The CDR3 contains 15 residues. The CDR3 DNA sequence: TGTGCCAGCAGTGAAGCCCGGGGTTACTCCTACGAGCAGTACTTC. This gives the protein CASSEARGYSYEQYF.

The chain combines TRBV11-3 with TRBJ2-2; possibly TRBD1 for D (6 bases). The CDR3 has 15 residues. V lost 5 bases, J lost 2 bases, and 12 bases lay in between. Looked up from germline, CDR1 is SGHNT and CDR2 is YENEEA. The CDR3 sequence: CASSPQGPNTGELFF. The CDR3 region has the DNA TGTGCCAGCAGCCCACAGGGCCCTAACACCGGGGAGCTGTTTTTT.

The gene calls are TRBV3-1 (or the pseudogene TRBV3-2) and TRBJ2-7, with 8 positions matching TRBD2. V shed 3 bases, J shed 6 bases, and the junction held 10 bases outside the gene matches. This CDR3 is 15 amino acids long. Germline V gene lookup returns CDR1 LGHDT and CDR2 YNNKEL (reference sequence). Here the CDR3 reads CASSHPRLARAEQYF. CDR3 coding DNA: TGTGCCAGCAGCCATCCCAGACTAGCGAGAGCCGAGCAGTACTTC.

This clone appeared a single time. The gene calls are TRBV30 and TRBJ1-5; D uncertain. The V gene's germline CDR1 is GTSNPN and CDR2 SVGIG (reference sequence). Deletions cut 3 bases from V and 1 base from J, with 10 bases between. The CDR3 totals 14 residues. CDR3 nucleotide sequence: TGTGCCTGGAGCGGAACAGTGAGCAATCAGCCCCAGCATTTT. Amino acid sequence: CAWSGTVSNQPQHF.

V and J are TRBV10-1 and TRBJ1-5; D not certain. The CDR3 is 13 residues long. Germline V gene data show CDR1 as WNHNN and CDR2 as SYGVQD (reference sequence). Trimming removed 6 bases at V and 6 bases at J, with 12 bases between. The CDR3 DNA follows: TGCGCCAGCAGCGCCGGGAACTTTCAGCCCCAGCATTTT. Translated: CASSAGNFQPQHF.

V is TRBV30 and J is TRBJ1-2; TRBD1 matches at 9 bases. V dropped 0 bases and J dropped 7; count of bases not matched to a gene: 6. The V gene's germline CDR1 is GTSNPN and CDR2 SVGIG (reference sequence). The CDR3 length is 14 residues. CDR3 amino acids: CAWSVRDRVAGYTF. The CDR3 coding sequence is TGTGCCTGGAGTGTACGGGACAGGGTGGCTGGCTACACCTTC.

The J gene is TRBJ1-2, the V gene TRBV10-3; D not certain. The CDR3 is 13 amino acids. V dropped 4 bases and J dropped 1 base, with 7 bases sitting between them. Germline-derived CDR1 and CDR2 are ENHRY and SYGVKD. DNA for the CDR3: TGTGCCATCAGTGGACCCGATAACTATGGCTACACCTTC. Translated: CAISGPDNYGYTF.

This clone was seen a handful of times. The CDR3 region is CASSQGVNSNQPQHF. CDR3 in DNA: TGTGCCAGCAGCCAAGGGGTTAATAGCAATCAGCCCCAGCATTTT. The V gene is TRBV3-1 (or the pseudogene TRBV3-2), the J gene TRBJ1-5; D is uncertain. Trimming stripped 1 base from V and 0 bases from J, with 7 bases between. The V gene's germline CDR1 is LGHDT and CDR2 YNNKEL (reference sequence). This CDR3 comprises 15 residues.

V usage is TRBV6-2 or TRBV6-3 and J usage is TRBJ2-5, with D tentatively TRBD2 (5 bases). Trimming shortened V by 6 bases and J by 2 bases, and 13 bases separated the two germline ends. The germline V gene encodes CDR1 MNHEY and CDR2 SVGEGT. The length of the CDR3 is 14 residues. The CDR3 sequence: CASSRIARQETQYF. The CDR3 bases are TGTGCCAGCAGCCGTATAGCGAGGCAAGAGACCCAGTACTTC.

The genes are TRBV28 and TRBJ2-1; 9 positions agree with TRBD2. Germline CDR1 and CDR2: MDHEN and SYDVKM. The ends lost 6 bases at V and 2 bases at J; junction bases unmatched: 11. CDR3 length: 17 amino acids. The CDR3 nucleotides are TGTGCCAGCAGGGTTGAGCGGGGGGACAGCCCCTACAATGAGCAGTTCTTC. It yields the protein CASRVERGDSPYNEQFF.

A few counts support this clone. This chain links TRBV6-1 with TRBJ1-6, with D possibly matching TRBD1 (6 bases). Trimming stripped 6 bases from V and 13 bases from J, with 16 bases between. The CDR3 consists of 13 residues. The germline V gene has CDR1 MNHNS and CDR2 SASEGT. This CDR3 reads CASSHRVEYPLHF. CDR3 in DNA: TGTGCCAGCAGCCACAGGGTGGAATATCCCCTCCACTTT.

This clone was recorded only once. This rearrangement joins TRBV6-5 to TRBJ2-3; tentative D call: TRBD2 (6 bases). Trimming took off 6 bases at V and 4 bases at J, with 8 bases between the two ends. Germline V gives CDR1 MNHEY, CDR2 SVGAGI. The CDR3 totals 12 residues. The CDR3 loop reads CASSRLADTQYF. CDR3 DNA: TGTGCCAGCAGCCGACTAGCAGATACGCAGTATTTT.

This clone was seen just once. The chain is built from TRBV27 and TRBJ2-1, with D perhaps TRBD2 (5 bases). Per germline, CDR1 MNHEY and CDR2 SMNVEV (reference sequence). This CDR3 is built from 14 residues. Trimming removed 3 bases from V and 3 bases from J, with 9 bases in between. DNA of the CDR3: TGTGCCAGCAGTTTCGCGGACTTCTACAATGAGCAGTTCTTC. This sequence encodes CASSFADFYNEQFF.

CDR3 residues: CASSPAFGSNQPQHF. The CDR3 DNA sequence: TGTGCCAGCAGTCCCGCATTTGGTAGCAATCAGCCCCAGCATTTT. The chain recombines TRBV7-9 with TRBJ1-5; D not resolved. CDR1 is SEHNR, CDR2 FQNEAQ, per germline (reference sequence). V was pared by 6 bases and J by 0 bases, with 12 bases between. This CDR3 region has 15 residues.

The J gene is TRBJ1-5, the V gene TRBV2, with D unresolved. Trimming left V 2 bases short and J 7 bases short, with 9 bases between. Germline assignment: CDR1 SNHLY and CDR2 FYNNEI. The CDR3 totals 13 residues. The DNA of the CDR3 is TGTGCCAGCAGTGAACTGGACGGCCAGCCCCAGCATTTT. Protein product: CASSELDGQPQHF.